This is a list of T cell receptor beta chains from one sample in a study of regulatory T cells in long-lasting Graves disease. From the multiplex PCR reads, TCRdb called clonotypes with MiXCR, one entry per CDR3 protein. The sample records 450,000 to 600,000 distinct CDR3 sequences, 13% being singletons. These same records also appear under a second study, on T cells in Graves' hyperthyroidism and ophthalmopathy.

Sequenced here: peripheral blood mononuclear cells (PBMCs), sampled at new diagnosis, from a patient treated with antithyroid drugs. The origin of the receptors is a man aged 25-40 years with Graves disease. Both conserved end residues are part of each CDR3. Fields, in order: V gene, clone size, D gene, J gene, CDR3 protein, CDR3 DNA. A D gene is named only where the DNA matches it firmly. Only some rows state a clone size, as once, few, many or a class for expanded clones.

TRBV5-1	few	-	TRBJ2-2	CASSLGQVLTGELFF	TGCGCCAGCAGCTTGGGGCAGGTCCTCACCGGGGAGCTGTTTTTT
TRBV30	-	-	TRBJ2-1	CAWSKIGNEQFF	TGTGCCTGGAGTAAGATCGGCAATGAGCAGTTCTTC
TRBV7-2	many	TRBD2	TRBJ2-4	CASSLVGTRLAKNIQYF	TGTGCCAGCAGCTTAGTAGGGACTAGACTAGCCAAAAACATTCAGTACTTC
TRBV20-1	few	TRBD1	TRBJ1-5	CSAGRQGSLPGQPQHF	TGCAGTGCTGGACGACAGGGATCATTGCCCGGTCAGCCCCAGCATTTT
TRBV6-5	many	TRBD1	TRBJ2-5	CASSYRDRRETQYF	TGTGCCAGCAGTTACCGGGACAGGCGAGAGACCCAGTACTTC
TRBV10-3	few	TRBD1	TRBJ2-1	CAINRGQGPYNEQFF	TGTGCCATCAATCGGGGACAGGGACCATACAATGAGCAGTTCTTC
TRBV20-1	many	TRBD1	TRBJ2-7	CSARVAGGYEQYF	TGCAGTGCTAGAGTGGCAGGGGGATACGAGCAGTACTTC
TRBV5-1	-	-	TRBJ1-1	CASSPITTGNTEAFF	TGCGCCAGCAGCCCCATCACGACAGGGAACACTGAAGCTTTCTTT
TRBV5-5	many	-	TRBJ1-2	CASSSGTLDGYTF	TGTGCCAGCAGCTCCGGGACACTCGATGGCTACACCTTC
TRBV15	many	TRBD2	TRBJ2-5	CATSTEGAGWETQYF	TGTGCCACCAGCACCGAGGGAGCGGGATGGGAGACCCAGTACTTC
TRBV12-3/TRBV12-4	few	-	TRBJ2-1	CASSGQNNEQSF	TGTGCCAGCAGTGGGCAGAACAATGAGCAGTCCTTC
TRBV6-9	-	-	TRBJ1-2	CASSSTGNSGYTF	TGTGCCAGCAGTTCGACGGGCAACAGTGGCTACACCTTC
TRBV19	-	-	TRBJ2-1	CASNLGGSYNEQFF	TGTGCCAGTAACCTAGGAGGATCCTACAATGAGCAGTTCTTC
TRBV7-9	many	-	TRBJ1-6	CASSSRTVYSPLHF	TGTGCCAGCAGCTCTAGGACGGTTTATTCACCCCTCCACTTT
TRBV27	-	-	TRBJ1-5	CASRPDRFSNQPQHF	TGTGCCAGCCGTCCGGACAGATTTAGCAATCAGCCCCAGCATTTT
TRBV20-1	many	-	TRBJ1-1	CSARDRTGNTEAFF	TGCAGTGCTAGGGACCGGACGGGGAACACTGAAGCTTTCTTT
TRBV2	many	-	TRBJ2-7	CASSQGGEGGEQYF	TGTGCCAGCAGTCAAGGGGGGGAGGGCGGCGAGCAGTACTTC
TRBV11-2	many	-	TRBJ1-4	CASSLETSEKLFF	TGTGCCAGCAGCTTAGAGACCAGTGAAAAACTGTTTTTT
TRBV11-2	many	-	TRBJ2-7	CASSLGAESSYEQYF	TGTGCCAGCAGCTTAGGGGCGGAGAGCTCCTACGAGCAGTACTTC
TRBV2	many	-	TRBJ1-5	CASSGLWANQPQHF	TGTGCCAGCAGTGGCCTTTGGGCCAATCAGCCCCAGCATTTT
TRBV20-1	many	-	TRBJ2-7	CSAEQGTYGEQYF	TGCAGTGCTGAACAGGGCACATACGGCGAGCAGTACTTC
TRBV29-1	many	-	TRBJ2-1	CSVPRSGDYNEQFF	TGCAGCGTGCCTAGGTCGGGAGACTACAATGAGCAGTTCTTC
TRBV9	few	-	TRBJ2-7	CASSHDPEGTSYEQYF	TGTGCCAGTTCCCACGACCCGGAGGGAACCTCCTACGAGCAGTACTTC
TRBV30	few	-	TRBJ1-4	CAWSVLKGLGEKLFF	TGTGCCTGGAGTGTACTTAAGGGTTTAGGTGAAAAACTGTTTTTT
TRBV7-3	many	TRBD2	TRBJ2-3	CASSSSGAHTDTQYF	TGTGCCAGCAGCTCTAGCGGGGCGCACACAGATACGCAGTATTTT
TRBV20-1	-	-	TRBJ1-5	CSAEGNQPQHF	TGCAGTGCTGAGGGTAATCAGCCCCAGCATTTT
TRBV5-6	many	-	TRBJ1-1	CASNVLNTEAFF	TGTGCCAGCAACGTGTTGAACACTGAAGCTTTCTTT
TRBV20-1	many	TRBD2	TRBJ2-1	CSAIGGSSYNEQFF	TGCAGTGCTATCGGCGGGAGTTCCTACAATGAGCAGTTCTTC
TRBV6-1	few	-	TRBJ2-3	CASSEALGLGRDTQYF	TGTGCCAGCAGTGAAGCGCTTGGCCTTGGACGAGATACGCAGTATTTT
TRBV7-6	few	TRBD1	TRBJ2-1	CASSSLPPDRADTDEQFF	TGTGCCAGCAGCTCTTTACCACCGGACAGGGCTGATACAGATGAGCAGTTCTTC